Below are 9 T cell receptor beta chains sequenced from a single sample in a study of blood T cell repertoires in COVID-19. The protocol was immunoSEQ multiplex PCR, while the TCRdb copy is restricted to in-frame clones and leaves out a portion. The sample lists some 250,000 clones; approximately 90% were seen once. Sequencing was done on a sample of PBMCs or T cells enriched from blood (not recorded which). The receptor source for this set is a man between 40 and 49 years old who had recovered from COVID-19.

The genes are TRBV7-8 and TRBJ2-4, with D unresolved. The V gene lost 6 bases and the J gene lost 0 bases, with 6 bases spanning the gap. This CDR3 comprises 13 residues. The V gene's germline CDR1 is SGHVS and CDR2 FQNEAQ. For the CDR3, the DNA is TGTGCCAGCAGGCGACTAGCCAAAAACATTCAGTACTTC. This encodes CASRRLAKNIQYF.

This clone was seen only once. The J gene is TRBJ2-1, the V gene TRBV6-2 or TRBV6-3; TRBD2 might be the D (5 bases). V lost 5 bases to trimming and J lost 6 bases, with 20 bases between them. CDR1 is MNHEY and CDR2 is SVGEGT in the germline V gene. The CDR3 length is 16 residues. The CDR3 sequence: CASSPPRAPVSNEQFF. The CDR3 DNA is TGTGCCAGCAGTCCCCCGCGGGCACCCGTTAGCAATGAGCAGTTCTTC.

The chain carries TRBV27 and TRBJ2-3, with a weak D call TRBD1 (5 bases). This CDR3 comprises 15 residues. Between the trimmed V and J ends, which lost 4 bases and 2 bases, there was a span of 13 bases. Germline V gives CDR1 MNHEY, CDR2 SMNVEV (reference sequence). The CDR3 spells CASSWGNEYTDTQYF. CDR3 in DNA: TGTGCCAGCAGTTGGGGCAACGAGTACACAGATACGCAGTATTTT.

This chain joins TRBV2 and TRBJ2-7; 8 bases agree with TRBD2. The trim removed 4 bases at V and 0 bases at J, leaving 5 bases unmatched. This CDR3 has 15 residues. CDR1 is SNHLY, CDR2 FYNNEI, per germline. The chain's CDR3 is CASSAERERSYEQYF. Written as DNA, the CDR3 is TGTGCCAGCAGTGCTGAGCGGGAGCGCTCCTACGAGCAGTACTTC. The full variable domain, its missing parts supplied by reference TRBV2 and TRBJ2-7, is EPEVTQTPSHQVTQMGQEVILRCVPISNHLYFYWYRQILGQKVEFLVSFYNNEISEKSEIFDDQFSVERPDGSNFTLKIRSTKLEDSAMYFCASSAERERSYEQYFGPGTRLTVT.

The chain uses TRBV5-3 and TRBJ1-1; TRBD1 aligns across 10 bases. TRBV5-3 is an ORF, with its function uncertain. The CDR3 has 16 amino acids. V gave up 2 bases and J gave up 5 bases; unmatched junction bases: 9. The CDR3 bases are TGTGCCAGAAGCTTAAGACAGGGGGCGAGAACGACTGAAGCTTTCTTT. Amino acids: CARSLRQGARTTEAFF.

The CDR3 DNA is TGTGCCAGCAGTTACTCCAGCGGGACGAACGGTGAGCAGTTCTTC. This codes for CASSYSSGTNGEQFF. The rearrangement uses TRBV6-2 or TRBV6-3 and TRBJ2-1; TRBD2 aligns across 7 bases. This CDR3 spans 15 amino acids. Germline CDR1 is MNHEY and CDR2 is SVGEGT. J gave up 9 bases and V 0 bases, and 8 bases lay outside the gene matches.

The chain recombines TRBV6-5 with TRBJ2-1; 7 nucleotides align to TRBD1. The V segment lost 10 bases and the J segment 5 bases; nucleotides outside the gene matches: 14. The V gene's germline CDR1 is MNHEY and CDR2 SVGAGI. The CDR3 is 15 amino acids. The CDR3 protein is CATSRRRDSHNEQFF. The DNA of the CDR3 is TGTGCCACCAGCCGCCGACGGGACAGTCACAATGAGCAGTTCTTC.

The V and J genes are TRBV6-2 or TRBV6-3 and TRBJ2-6; 12 bases are shared with TRBD2. Trimming removed 5 bases from V and 2 bases from J; junction bases left unmatched: 4. The CDR3 spans 17 residues. CDR1 MNHEY and CDR2 SVGEGT come from the germline V gene. CDR3 sequence: CASSLLAGGPGANVLTF. CDR3 nucleotide sequence: TGTGCCAGCAGTCTACTAGCGGGAGGTCCTGGGGCCAACGTCCTGACTTTC.

This clone was detected once. V is TRBV6-5 and J is TRBJ2-7; 9 nucleotides line up with TRBD1. Trimming cost V 6 bases and J 4 bases; bases outside gene matches: 4. Per the germline V gene, CDR1 is MNHEY and CDR2 is SVGAGI. The CDR3 totals 13 residues. The CDR3 loop reads CASSEDRGYEQYF. As DNA, the CDR3 is TGTGCCAGCAGCGAGGACAGGGGTTACGAGCAGTACTTC.